A single sample gave rise to the 17 T cell receptor beta chains below, sequenced in a study of T cell repertoires in cytomegalovirus infection (dated by TCRdb to the late 2010s). Sequencing was performed on an Illumina HiSeq 1500. Through fastp at Q25 and MiXCR, TCRdb rebuilt clones from the public reads, retaining in-frame beta chains. Rows with a matching CDR3 protein are joined into one entry that keeps the most common DNA and genes. Recorded for this sample are a few hundred thousand distinct CDR3 sequences; roughly a sixth of them occurred a single time. The top ten clones comprise about 12% of the sample. Sequencing was performed on PBMCs. These receptors were collected from a human donor in good health (CMV status not recorded). Some clones in this sample may be carry-over from other donors' samples.

The rearrangement joins TRBV27 to TRBJ2-3; 9 nucleotides line up with TRBD2. V lost 2 bases and J lost 5; bases outside the gene matches: 8. The length of the CDR3 is 16 residues. Looked up from germline, CDR1 is MNHEY and CDR2 is SMNVEV (reference sequence). CDR3: CASSLRRGGRGDTQYF. The CDR3 bases are TGTGCCAGCAGTTTAAGGCGGGGGGGCCGGGGAGATACGCAGTATTTT.

The chain employs TRBV7-9 and TRBJ2-6, with D perhaps TRBD1 or TRBD2 (5 bases each). CDR3 size: 16 residues. V lost 7 bases and J 2 bases, leaving 15 bases between the germline ends. The V gene's germline CDR1 is SEHNR and CDR2 FQNEAQ (reference sequence). CDR3 DNA: TGTGCCAGCACCCACGTTGGGGGAACTGGGGCCAACGTCCTGACTTTC. Protein product: CASTHVGGTGANVLTF.

This clonotype was recorded at least ten times. The chain combines TRBV7-2 with TRBJ2-1, with TRBD2 matching over 7 bases. Germline V CDR1 and CDR2: SGHTA, FQGNSA. The CDR3 is made up of 15 amino acids. V gave up 5 bases and J gave up 0 bases; unmatched junction bases: 4. CDR3 residues: CASSLGGNSYNEQFF. The CDR3 DNA follows: TGTGCCAGCAGCCTCGGGGGGAACTCCTACAATGAGCAGTTCTTC.

This clonotype has a handful of counts. The chain recombines TRBV4-2 with TRBJ2-1; 11 bases are shared with TRBD2. The CDR3 is 19 residues long. CDR1 and CDR2 from the germline V gene are LGHNA and YNFKEQ. The V gene end was trimmed by 0 bases and the J gene end by 2 bases; junction bases not matched to a gene: 9. The CDR3 coding sequence is TGTGCCAGCAGCCAAGAGGGGGGTCTAGCGGGGGGCCCCTACAATGAGCAGTTCTTC. It is translated as CASSQEGGLAGGPYNEQFF.

V and J are TRBV10-3 and TRBJ1-2; possible D gene TRBD1, 6 bases. Germline assignment: CDR1 ENHRY and CDR2 SYGVKD. Trimming left V 8 bases short and J 8 bases short, with 21 bases between. The CDR3 covers 14 residues. CDR3 nucleotide sequence: TGTGCCATCGACGGGGGGGCCGGGTCAAGGGGCTACACCTTC. This translates into CAIDGGAGSRGYTF.

This clonotype was observed at least ten times. This chain joins TRBV7-2 and TRBJ2-1; 11 bases line up with TRBD1. V lost 6 bases to trimming and J lost 7 bases; unmatched junction nucleotides: 11. CDR1 and CDR2 (germline): SGHTA, FQGNSA. The CDR3 totals 16 residues. CDR3 residues: CASSSLGQGASNEQFF. The CDR3 nucleotides read TGTGCCAGCAGTTCCCTCGGACAGGGGGCGTCGAATGAGCAGTTCTTC. The complete variable domain, with remaining parts taken from reference TRBV7-2 and TRBJ2-1, reads GAGVSQSPSNKVTEKGKDVELRCDPISGHTALYWYRQSLGQGLEFLIYFQGNSAPDKSGLPSDRFSAERTGGSVSTLTIQRTQQEDSAVYLCASSSLGQGASNEQFFGPGTRLTVL.

Only a few counts were recorded for this clonotype. V gene TRBV12-3 or TRBV12-4 combines with J gene TRBJ1-2; D is perhaps TRBD1 (5 bases). With 6 bases removed from V and 7 bases from J, the gap between germline ends came to 9 bases. The CDR3 runs to 11 residues. For the CDR3, the DNA is TGTGCCAGCAGGAGACAGACTGGCTACACCTTC. As protein: CASRRQTGYTF.

V gene TRBV5-4 combines with J gene TRBJ2-5; D may be TRBD1 or TRBD2 (5 bases each). From germline, CDR1 is SGHNT and CDR2 YYREEE (reference sequence). The V end lost 7 bases, the J end lost 5 bases, and 21 bases lay between the germline ends. The CDR3 totals 15 residues. CDR3 nucleotide sequence: TGTGCCAGCGGGGGACGAAGGGGCGATAAGGAGACCCAGTACTTC. As protein: CASGGRRGDKETQYF.

This clonotype was seen a handful of times. J is TRBJ2-7 and V is TRBV27; D is possibly TRBD1 (7 bases). V was shortened by 8 bases and J by 5 bases, with 16 bases between the two germline ends. Germline loops: CDR1 MNHEY, CDR2 SMNVEV (reference sequence). The CDR3 spans 13 residues. The CDR3 region is CASGGGNPNEQYF. The CDR3 DNA sequence: TGTGCCAGCGGAGGGGGCAACCCAAACGAGCAGTACTTC.

This clonotype was detected a few times. The V gene is TRBV12-5, the J gene TRBJ2-7, with 7 positions matching TRBD1. Trimming took 5 bases from V and 5 from J; bases not matched to a gene: 6. Germline CDR1 reads LGHNT; CDR2 reads FRNRAP. The CDR3 extends over 13 amino acids. CDR3 loop: CASGQDRVHEQYF. The CDR3 DNA reads TGTGCTAGTGGTCAAGACAGGGTCCACGAGCAGTACTTC.

This clonotype has a count of ten or more. This chain connects TRBV27 to TRBJ2-7; D call uncertain. The CDR3 has 14 residues. From germline, CDR1 is MNHEY and CDR2 SMNVEV (reference sequence). Trimming removed 0 bases from V and 1 base from J, with 7 bases in between. This CDR3 reads CASSLSLYSYEQYF. In nucleotides, the CDR3 is TGTGCCAGCAGTTTATCCCTTTATTCCTACGAGCAGTACTTC.

This chain uses TRBV20-1 with TRBJ1-4; 7 bases line up with TRBD1. After removal of 4 bases from V and 9 bases from J, the junction contained 8 bases not matched to a gene. Germline CDR1 DFQATT, CDR2 SNEGSKA (reference sequence). The CDR3 consists of 13 residues. The CDR3 DNA follows: TGCAGTGCTATTAGCAGGGGGGATAAAAAACTGTTTTTT. Protein sequence: CSAISRGDKKLFF.

Written as DNA, the CDR3 is TGTGCCAGCAGTTACGGCACCCGGGAGCAGTTCTTC. Protein product: CASSYGTREQFF. This chain connects TRBV6-2 or TRBV6-3 to TRBJ2-1; D gene uncertain. V was trimmed by 2 bases and J by 10 bases, leaving 9 bases between them. Germline V lookup: CDR1 MNHEY, CDR2 SVGEGT. The CDR3 length is 12 residues.

This clonotype has a handful of counts. The rearrangement uses TRBV5-1 and TRBJ2-1; 10 bases fit TRBD2. The CDR3 covers 15 residues. Germline CDR1 reads SGHRS; CDR2 reads YFSETQ. J lost 5 bases, V lost 1 base, and 3 bases had no gene match. In nucleotides, the CDR3 is TGCGCCAGCAGCTTGATCACTAGCGGGAACAATGAGCAGTTCTTC. Amino acid sequence: CASSLITSGNNEQFF. The full variable domain, rest sourced from reference TRBV5-1 and TRBJ2-1, is KAGVTQTPRYLIKTRGQQVTLSCSPISGHRSVSWYQQTPGQGLQFLFEYFSETQRNKGNFPGRFSGRQFSNSRSEMNVSTLELGDSALYLCASSLITSGNNEQFFGPGTRLTVL.

CDR3 amino acids: CSARPGQGANGYTF. The CDR3 DNA reads as TGCAGTGCTAGGCCGGGACAGGGGGCTAATGGCTACACCTTC. J is TRBJ1-2 and V is TRBV20-1, with TRBD1 matching over 12 bases. The germline V gene encodes CDR1 DFQATT and CDR2 SNEGSKA (reference sequence). The J segment lost 6 bases and the V segment lost 3 bases, leaving 5 bases of the junction unmatched. The CDR3 runs 14 residues.

This clonotype occurred a few times. This rearrangement joins TRBV19 to TRBJ1-5; D gene unclear. This CDR3 spans 18 amino acids. V shed 6 bases and J shed 6 bases, with 27 bases lying between them. Germline V gene lookup returns CDR1 LNHDA and CDR2 SQIVND (reference sequence). DNA of the CDR3: TGTGCCAGTAGCTATCGCGGACGGACCAGTATGGGCTTTCAGCCCCAGCATTTT. Translated: CASSYRGRTSMGFQPQHF.

This clonotype was counted only a few times. The chain has TRBV7-2 and TRBJ1-2; 8 positions match TRBD1. V lost 4 bases, J lost 2 bases, and 6 bases stayed unmatched. The CDR3 has 15 residues. From germline, CDR1 is SGHTA and CDR2 FQGNSA. The CDR3, as DNA: TGTGCCAGCAGCTCCCAGGGGGCCTTCAACTATGGCTACACCTTC. Translating gives CASSSQGAFNYGYTF. The full variable domain, with the rest looked up from reference TRBV7-2 and TRBJ1-2, is GAGVSQSPSNKVTEKGKDVELRCDPISGHTALYWYRQSLGQGLEFLIYFQGNSAPDKSGLPSDRFSAERTGGSVSTLTIQRTQQEDSAVYLCASSSQGAFNYGYTFGSGTRLTVV.